Listed here are 10 T cell receptor beta chains from one sample, sequenced in a study of OX40 agonist ivuxolimab in advanced cancers. Only in-frame clones appear in the TCRdb table, and some are missing; sequencing was by immunoSEQ multiplex PCR. The sample has more than 55,000 clones; roughly 87% are singletons. The sequenced sample was CD4+ or CD8+ T cells sorted from blood, obtained in a trial of the OX40 agonist ivuxolimab. These TCRs come from an adult with an advanced solid tumor such as melanoma, head and neck, liver or kidney cancer.

The chain combines TRBV2 with TRBJ2-2; TRBD1 might be the D (7 bases). This CDR3 comprises 15 residues. The V end lost 10 bases, the J end lost 1 base, and 16 bases lay between the germline ends. Germline V gives CDR1 SNHLY, CDR2 FYNNEI. The CDR3 bases are TGTGCCACCCGCGGGACAGTACAGAACACCGGGGAGCTGTTTTTT. It codes for CATRGTVQNTGELFF.

This clone was seen more than once but under ten times. The rearrangement uses TRBV27 and TRBJ1-5, with 9 positions matching TRBD1. The CDR3 is 16 amino acids. Unmatched junction bases numbered 6, after V lost 6 bases and J lost 0 bases. Germline CDR1 reads MNHEY; CDR2 reads SMNVEV (reference sequence). CDR3 sequence reads: CASRFTGGGSNQPQHF. CDR3 nucleotide sequence: TGTGCCAGCAGGTTTACAGGGGGCGGTAGCAATCAGCCCCAGCATTTT.

This chain links TRBV7-9 with TRBJ2-4; D is unclear. The CDR3 consists of 12 residues. Trimming stripped 4 bases from V and 8 bases from J, with 9 bases between. From germline, CDR1 is SEHNR and CDR2 FQNEAQ (reference sequence). CDR3 sequence: CASSSLPHIQYF. CDR3 nucleotide sequence: TGTGCCAGCAGCTCCCTTCCCCACATTCAGTACTTC.

This chain joins TRBV2 and TRBJ2-1, with 13 bases fitting TRBD2. Trimming at V came to 4 bases and at J to 8 bases, leaving 8 bases not matched to a gene. Germline lookup yields CDR1 SNHLY and CDR2 FYNNEI. The CDR3 is 16 residues long. The CDR3 reads CASSGLAGGPGDEQFF. In nucleotides, the CDR3 is TGTGCCAGCAGTGGACTAGCGGGAGGACCCGGGGATGAGCAGTTCTTC.

The V and J genes are TRBV5-5 and TRBJ2-5; D not certain. The CDR3 runs to 14 residues. V gave up 3 bases and J gave up 3 bases, with 12 bases separating them. Germline V gene lookup returns CDR1 SGHKS and CDR2 YYEKEE (reference sequence). CDR3 sequence (DNA): TGTGCCAGCAGCTCACAAGTAGGAAAAGAGACCCAGTACTTC. Its protein is CASSSQVGKETQYF.

This rearrangement joins TRBV28 to TRBJ1-5, with a possible D match to TRBD1 (5 bases). CDR1 is MDHEN and CDR2 is SYDVKM in the germline V gene. Between the trimmed V and J ends, which lost 6 bases and 1 base, there was a span of 22 bases. This CDR3 comprises 18 residues. CDR3 nucleotides: TGTGCCAGCAGCAGAAGAGCAGCTGGGGGGTGGAGCAATCAGCCCCAGCATTTT. This codes for CASSRRAAGGWSNQPQHF.

Written as DNA, the CDR3 is TGTGCCAGCAGCCCCGGTGGGGGACACGATAGAGCCTACGAGCAGTACTTC. The encoded protein is CASSPGGGHDRAYEQYF. The chain is built from TRBV5-4 and TRBJ2-7; TRBD1 is a possible D gene (6 bases). Germline-derived CDR1 and CDR2 are SGHNT and YYREEE (reference sequence). Between the trimmed V and J ends, which lost 4 bases and 2 bases, there was a span of 22 bases. The CDR3 spans 17 residues.

The table lists this clone with a few counts. The chain recombines TRBV19 with TRBJ1-5; no reliable D call. The V and J ends lost 6 bases and 0 bases respectively, with 15 bases between them. Looked up from germline, CDR1 is LNHDA and CDR2 is SQIVND (reference sequence). The CDR3 consists of 16 residues. The CDR3 coding sequence is TGTGCCAGTAGGCGCACCGGTACGTATAGCAATCAGCCCCAGCATTTT. Encoded protein: CASRRTGTYSNQPQHF. The variable domain in full, with the rest retrieved from reference TRBV19 and TRBJ1-5, is DGGITQSPKYLFRKEGQNVTLSCEQNLNHDAMYWYRQDPGQGLRLIYYSQIVNDFQKGDIAEGYSVSREKKESFPLTVTSAQKNPTAFYLCASRRTGTYSNQPQHFGDGTRLSIL.

This chain joins TRBV6-1 and TRBJ1-6; 10 bases fit TRBD1. The germline gives CDR1 MNHNS, CDR2 SASEGT. V trimming: 1 base; J trimming: 10 bases; junction bases outside the gene matches: 4. The CDR3 consists of 15 residues. The CDR3 loop reads CASSEGTGGKSPLHF. Written as DNA, the CDR3 is TGTGCCAGCAGTGAAGGGACAGGGGGAAAGTCACCCCTCCACTTT.

This chain links TRBV7-9 with TRBJ2-7; TRBD2 aligns across 8 bases. The germline V gene encodes CDR1 SEHNR and CDR2 FQNEAQ (reference sequence). This CDR3 is built from 14 residues. The ends lost 2 bases at V and 6 bases at J; junction bases unmatched: 6. The CDR3 sequence is CASSLSGSRIEQYF. The CDR3 DNA is TGTGCCAGCAGCTTAAGCGGGAGTCGCATCGAGCAGTACTTC.